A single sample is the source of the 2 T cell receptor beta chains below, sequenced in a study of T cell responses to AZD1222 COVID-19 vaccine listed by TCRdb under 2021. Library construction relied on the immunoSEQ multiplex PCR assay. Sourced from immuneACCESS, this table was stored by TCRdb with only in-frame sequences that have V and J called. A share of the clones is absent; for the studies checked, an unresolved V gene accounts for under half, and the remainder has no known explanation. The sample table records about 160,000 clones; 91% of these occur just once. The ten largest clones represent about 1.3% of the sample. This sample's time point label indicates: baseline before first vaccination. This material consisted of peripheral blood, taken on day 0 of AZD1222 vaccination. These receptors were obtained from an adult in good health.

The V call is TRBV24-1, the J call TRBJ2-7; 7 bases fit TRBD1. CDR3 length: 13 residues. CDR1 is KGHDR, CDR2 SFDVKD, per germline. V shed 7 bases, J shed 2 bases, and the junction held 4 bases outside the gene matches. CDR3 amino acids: CATSSGTAYEQYF. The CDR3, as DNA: TGTGCCACCAGCTCCGGGACAGCCTACGAGCAGTACTTC.

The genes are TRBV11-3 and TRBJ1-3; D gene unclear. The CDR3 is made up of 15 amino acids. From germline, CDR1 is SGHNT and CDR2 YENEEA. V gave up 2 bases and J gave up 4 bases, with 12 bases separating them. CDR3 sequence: CASSLNPQSGNTIYF. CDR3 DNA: TGTGCCAGCAGCTTAAACCCCCAGTCCGGAAACACCATATATTTT.